This is a list of T cell receptor beta chains from one sample in a study of cytomegalovirus exposure and HLA in healthy donors. Sequenced by immunoSEQ multiplex PCR; TCRdb stores in-frame clones only, minus some. The table shows about 130,000 clones, with almost 90% occurring only once. The material sequenced was PBMCs. Source of these receptors: a man aged 25 to 40 in good health and CMV-seronegative. Each CDR3 is given with its conserved first and last residue. Fields, in order: V gene, J gene, D gene, CDR3 length, clone size, CDR3 protein, CDR3 DNA. D genes are given only for firm matches. Part of the rows lack a size; the others show once, few, many or a class for expanded clones.

>TRBV2|TRBJ1-2|-|15|-
CARTDSLTASYGYTF
TGTGCCAGAACGGACAGTCTAACCGCCAGCTATGGCTACACCTTC
>TRBV6-1|TRBJ2-3|TRBD2|16|-
CASSGGLAGGQNTQYF
TGTGCCAGCAGTGGCGGACTAGCGGGAGGGCAGAATACGCAGTATTTT
>TRBV18|TRBJ2-7|-|15|-
CASSPPVSGPYEQYF
TGTGCCAGCTCACCACCTGTTAGCGGACCCTACGAGCAGTACTTC
>TRBV6-5|TRBJ2-3|TRBD1|16|-
CASSYKSITGAGTQYF
TGTGCCAGCAGTTACAAGTCCATTACAGGGGCCGGTACGCAGTATTTT
>TRBV10-2|TRBJ1-4|-|13|once
CASSVQFNEKLFF
TGCGCCAGCAGTGTGCAGTTTAATGAAAAACTGTTTTTT
>TRBV7-9|TRBJ1-1|-|14|-
CASSQWGGGTEAFF
TGTGCCAGCAGTCAGTGGGGGGGCGGCACTGAAGCTTTCTTT
>TRBV30|TRBJ2-7|TRBD2|13|-
CAWGLADPYEQYF
TGTGCCTGGGGACTAGCCGACCCCTACGAGCAGTACTTC
>TRBV10-3|TRBJ2-6|TRBD1|19|once
CAISEYTGQGGSGANVLTF
TGTGCCATCAGTGAGTACACCGGACAGGGTGGCTCTGGGGCCAACGTCCTGACTTTC
>TRBV15|TRBJ2-7|-|15|once
CATSRGTVGSYEQYF
TGTGCCACCAGCAGAGGGACAGTCGGCTCCTACGAGCAGTACTTC
>TRBV7-9|TRBJ2-7|TRBD2|15|-
CASSLIAGGPGEQYF
TGTGCCAGCAGCCTGATAGCGGGAGGGCCGGGGGAGCAGTACTTC
>TRBV7-3|TRBJ2-7|-|16|-
CASSLSPVTGSYEQYF
TGTGCCAGCAGCTTATCCCCGGTGACAGGATCCTACGAGCAGTACTTC
>TRBV2|TRBJ1-4|-|16|-
CASSLIGGSSNEKLFF
TGTGCCAGCAGTCTAATAGGAGGGTCTAGTAATGAAAAACTGTTTTTT
>TRBV5-6|TRBJ2-1|TRBD2|15|-
CASSLGEGLNNEQFF
TGTGCCAGCAGCTTGGGGGAGGGCCTAAACAATGAGCAGTTCTTC
>TRBV7-8|TRBJ1-5|TRBD1|14|few
CASSHGQGTQPQHF
TGTGCCAGCAGCCATGGACAGGGCACCCAGCCCCAGCATTTT
>TRBV6-1|TRBJ2-3|TRBD2|16|-
CASSVNSGTRPDTQYF
TGTGCCAGCAGTGTAAATTCGGGGACTAGACCAGATACGCAGTATTTT
>TRBV6-1|TRBJ2-7|TRBD2|12|-
CASSSRDYDMNF
TGTGCCAGCAGTTCTCGGGACTACGATATGAACTTC
>TRBV20-1|TRBJ2-1|-|10|-
CSADWSEQFF
TGCAGTGCGGATTGGAGTGAGCAGTTCTTC
>TRBV7-9|TRBJ1-3|-|15|once
CASSLRGGSGNTIYF
TGTGCCAGCAGCTTAAGGGGGGGCTCTGGAAACACCATATATTTT
>TRBV7-2|TRBJ2-3|-|12|-
CASSLARDTQYF
TGTGCCAGCAGCTTAGCCCGAGATACGCAGTATTTT
>TRBV6-5|TRBJ1-4|-|14|-
CASSLQGRSEKLFF
TGTGCCAGCAGTTTGCAGGGTAGGAGTGAAAAACTGTTTTTT
>TRBV13|TRBJ1-1|-|15|-
CASSLHPSKVTEAFF
TGTGCCAGCAGCTTACACCCAAGCAAAGTCACTGAAGCTTTCTTT
>TRBV19|TRBJ1-4|-|14|once
CASTFGQFGEKLFF
TGTGCCAGTACATTCGGACAGTTCGGTGAAAAACTGTTTTTT
>TRBV5-5|TRBJ1-4|-|13|-
CASSFGPNEKLFF
TGTGCCAGCAGCTTTGGCCCGAATGAAAAACTGTTTTTT
>TRBV30|TRBJ1-5|-|15|-
CAWSVNRASNQPQHF
TGTGCCTGGAGTGTCAACAGGGCATCAAATCAGCCCCAGCATTTT
>TRBV7-3|TRBJ2-2|-|14|-
CASSPRQVTGELFF
TGTGCCAGCAGCCCCCGACAGGTCACCGGGGAGCTGTTTTTT
>TRBV4-1|TRBJ2-6|-|16|-
CASSQAGSSGANVLTF
TGCGCCAGCAGCCAAGCCGGGAGCTCTGGGGCCAACGTCCTGACTTTC
>TRBV6-5|TRBJ1-4|-|14|-
CASSYFSGREKLFF
TGTGCCAGCAGTTACTTTTCCGGTCGGGAAAAACTGTTTTTT
>TRBV15|TRBJ2-3|-|16|-
CATSIGEARGMNTQYF
TGTGCCACCAGCATCGGAGAGGCTAGGGGTATGAATACGCAGTATTTT
>TRBV5-4|TRBJ2-7|TRBD1|15|-
CASSSSGTGNYEQYF
TGTGCCAGCAGCTCATCCGGGACAGGCAACTACGAGCAGTACTTC
>TRBV18|TRBJ1-2|-|11|-
CASSPLEGYTF
TGTGCCAGCTCACCCTTGGAGGGCTACACCTTC
>TRBV30|TRBJ2-3|-|15|-
CAWEKQGGGTDTQYF
TGTGCCTGGGAGAAACAGGGTGGAGGCACAGATACGCAGTATTTT
>TRBV30|TRBJ1-2|TRBD1|15|once
CAWKSWGQGDGGYTF
TGTGCCTGGAAATCATGGGGACAGGGGGACGGTGGCTACACCTTC
>TRBV11-2|TRBJ1-2|-|15|-
CASSYSVTGNYGYTF
TGTGCCAGCAGCTATAGCGTAACAGGGAACTATGGCTACACCTTC
>TRBV19|TRBJ2-3|TRBD2|15|-
CASTTWGGGTDTQYF
TGTGCCAGTACCACGTGGGGGGGAGGCACAGATACGCAGTATTTT
>TRBV2|TRBJ2-7|TRBD1|14|-
CAIEGDRADYEQYF
TGTGCCATCGAAGGGGACAGGGCTGACTACGAGCAGTACTTC
>TRBV27|TRBJ2-7|TRBD1|13|-
CASSFTGGYEQYF
TGTGCCAGCAGTTTTACAGGGGGCTACGAGCAGTACTTC
>TRBV15|TRBJ1-4|-|12|-
CATSRTGEKLFF
TGTGCCACCAGCAGAACCGGTGAAAAACTGTTTTTT
>TRBV4-2|TRBJ2-7|-|15|-
CASSQAGAAQGEQYF
TGTGCCAGCAGCCAGGCGGGGGCGGCACAAGGGGAGCAGTACTTC
>TRBV30|TRBJ1-2|-|13|-
CAWTLDSVYGYTF
TGTGCCTGGACCCTGGACTCGGTCTATGGCTACACCTTC
>TRBV19|TRBJ1-1|TRBD1|13|once
CASSWDRVTEAFF
TGTGCCAGTAGTTGGGACAGGGTCACTGAAGCTTTCTTT
>TRBV7-9|TRBJ1-2|TRBD1|14|-
CASSLQGANYGYTF
TGTGCCAGCAGCTTACAGGGGGCTAACTATGGCTACACCTTC